This TCR beta chain was documented in a study of shared clonotypes between healthy human individuals. CD45RO negativity and positive selection for CCR7 defined naive CD8 cells, a population that excluded terminally differentiated effector memory CD45RA+ cells. Germline V gene sequence: CDR1 MGHRA, CDR2 YSYEKL. This CDR3 region has 15 residues. Trimming shortened V by 0 bases and J by 1 base, and 7 bases separated the two germline ends. Profiling relied on immunoSEQ multiplex PCR, and the TCRdb table lists in-frame clones only, not all of them. In the table there are about 800,000 clones, approximately 97% of which are singletons.

This rearrangement joins TRBV4-1 to TRBJ1-5; possibly TRBD1 for D (5 bases). The sequencing input was naive CD8+ T cells sorted from blood. This TCR derives from a young man in good health. The CDR3 here is CASSQDAGSNQPQHF. In DNA form, the CDR3 reads TGCGCCAGCAGCCAAGATGCAGGGAGCAATCAGCCCCAGCATTTT.